A single T cell receptor beta chain is shown here with its context. Its antigen is still unknown. The CDR3 covers 17 residues. Germline lookup yields CDR1 KGHSH and CDR2 LQKENI. The V and J ends lost 3 bases and 3 bases, in that order; junction bases with no gene match: 11. Healthy people donating bone marrow made up the donors. This sample is drawn from a study of cytomegalovirus exposure and HLA in healthy donors. The primer mix had 60 Vbeta and 13 Jbeta primers. TCRdb's table, derived via immunoSEQ multiplex PCR, lists solely in-frame clones and lacks some. The table lists about 190,000 clones, approximately 77% of them singletons. Study conclusions and caveats: Presence/absence analyses rested on an assumption that sequencing depth was roughly uniform across donors. In a later analysis, TCR beta V- and J-gene trimming showed a link to a missense DCLRE1C variant. Common viral pathogens were later found to be apparently linked to several of the most significant clusters.

The V gene is TRBV18, the J gene TRBJ2-7; 10 bases map to TRBD2. This sequence originates from a man between 40 and 49 years old in good health and CMV-seropositive. Material: PBMCs. CDR3 nucleotide sequence: TGTGCCAGCTCACCCCCCGACTTGGCTAGCGGGGGCTACGAGCAGTACTTC. This codes for CASSPPDLASGGYEQYF. The full variable domain, rest sourced from reference TRBV18 and TRBJ2-7, is NAGVMQNPRHLVRRRGQEARLRCSPMKGHSHVYWYRQLPEEGLKFMVYLQKENIIDESGMPKERFSAEFPKEGPSILRIQQVVRGDSAAYFCASSPPDLASGGYEQYFGPGTRLTVT.